The 8 T cell receptor beta chains below were found in one sample sequenced in a study of OX40 agonist ivuxolimab in advanced cancers. Generated by immunoSEQ multiplex PCR, the TCRdb table keeps only in-frame clones and is missing some. The sample holds about 57,000 clones, around 87% seen once. The specimen comprised CD4+ or CD8+ T cells sorted from blood, sampled in a trial of the OX40 agonist ivuxolimab. The receptors were gathered from an adult with an advanced solid tumor such as melanoma, head and neck, liver or kidney cancer.

The chain couples TRBV28 to TRBJ1-1, with 9 bases lining up with TRBD1. Germline V CDR1 and CDR2: MDHEN, SYDVKM. J gave up 3 bases and V 8 bases, and 10 bases lay outside the gene matches. The CDR3 runs to 15 residues. The CDR3, as DNA: TGTGCCAGCCTCAATGGACAGGGGATGTACACTGAAGCTTTCTTT. Protein: CASLNGQGMYTEAFF.

The rearrangement uses TRBV5-4 and TRBJ1-4; D is unresolved. The V end lost 4 bases, the J end lost 8 bases, and 12 bases lay between the germline ends. Per germline, CDR1 SGHNT and CDR2 YYREEE (reference sequence). This CDR3 region has 13 residues. The chain's CDR3 is CASSIIAGEKLFF. CDR3 coding DNA: TGTGCCAGCAGCATAATCGCGGGGGAAAAACTGTTTTTT.

The rearrangement uses TRBV10-3 and TRBJ1-1; possible D gene TRBD1, 6 bases. V gave up 6 bases and J gave up 0 bases, with 14 bases separating them. Germline-derived CDR1 and CDR2 are ENHRY and SYGVKD. The CDR3 is 15 residues long. In nucleotides, the CDR3 is TGTGCCATCAGAGGGGTTGGGGACATGAACACTGAAGCTTTCTTT. As protein: CAIRGVGDMNTEAFF.

The rearrangement joins TRBV6-1 to TRBJ2-7; TRBD2 matches at 7 bases. This CDR3 has 14 residues. J lost 2 bases, V lost 4 bases, and 5 bases had no gene match. The germline gives CDR1 MNHNS, CDR2 SASEGT. This CDR3 is CASSGEGPTYEQYF. The CDR3 coding sequence is TGTGCCAGCAGTGGGGAGGGACCGACCTACGAGCAGTACTTC.

The chain uses TRBV9 and TRBJ2-7; TRBD2 matches 8 bases. The germline V gene encodes CDR1 SGDLS and CDR2 YYNGEE. With 3 bases clipped from V and 4 bases from J, the junction kept 6 bases outside the gene matches. CDR3 length: 14 residues. This chain's CDR3 is CASSDGTRLYEQYF. The CDR3 bases are TGTGCCAGCAGCGACGGGACTAGACTGTACGAGCAGTACTTC.

The chain's CDR3 is CASGLGFGTEAFF. The CDR3 nucleotides are TGTGCTAGTGGTTTAGGGTTCGGCACTGAAGCTTTCTTT. The rearrangement links TRBV12-5 to TRBJ1-1; D is unclear. This CDR3 is built from 13 residues. The ends were cut back, 3 bases at V and 4 bases at J, with 9 bases in the middle. Germline CDR1 is LGHNT and CDR2 is FRNRAP.

Here the CDR3 reads CASSQDQVGAGRRLYGYTF. In DNA, the CDR3 is TGCGCCAGCAGCCAAGATCAAGTAGGGGCAGGGCGCAGATTATATGGCTACACCTTC. The chain links TRBV4-3 to TRBJ1-2; possibly TRBD1 for D (5 bases). Germline CDR1 and CDR2: LGHNA and YSLEER. The V and J ends lost 0 bases and 5 bases respectively, with 25 bases between them. CDR3 size: 19 residues.

The CDR3 protein is CASSELTGVEDTQYF. The CDR3, as DNA: TGTGCCAGCAGTGAACTGACAGGGGTGGAAGATACGCAGTATTTT. This sequence joins TRBV2 and TRBJ2-3, with 8 bases that match TRBD1. Trimming cost V 2 bases and J 5 bases; bases outside gene matches: 6. Germline V gene data show CDR1 as SNHLY and CDR2 as FYNNEI. The CDR3 covers 15 residues. Complete variable domain (other parts from reference TRBV2 and TRBJ2-3): EPEVTQTPSHQVTQMGQEVILRCVPISNHLYFYWYRQILGQKVEFLVSFYNNEISEKSEIFDDQFSVERPDGSNFTLKIRSTKLEDSAMYFCASSELTGVEDTQYFGPGTRLTVL.